This T cell receptor beta chain was sequenced during a study of blood T cell repertoires in COVID-19. At the level of the study: Sources were T cells, B-cell-depleted T cells, or PBMCs; the material itself was cDNA or gDNA.

The germline V gene has CDR1 SQVTM and CDR2 ANQGSEA. The CDR3 loop spans 13 amino acids. Trimming at V came to 5 bases and at J to 2 bases, leaving 4 bases not matched to a gene. Method: immunoSEQ multiplex PCR; TCRdb's copy keeps in-frame clones and lacks some. The sample has approximately 350,000 clones; 80% to 90% are singletons. Sequences were obtained from peripheral blood. The chain combines TRBV29-1 with TRBJ1-1, with TRBD1 identical over 8 bases. The TCR comes from a woman in her forties or fifties with COVID-19, enrolled during active disease. CDR3 sequence reads: CSVRQGRNTEAFF. The CDR3, as DNA: TGCAGCGTTCGACAGGGGCGTAACACTGAAGCTTTCTTT.